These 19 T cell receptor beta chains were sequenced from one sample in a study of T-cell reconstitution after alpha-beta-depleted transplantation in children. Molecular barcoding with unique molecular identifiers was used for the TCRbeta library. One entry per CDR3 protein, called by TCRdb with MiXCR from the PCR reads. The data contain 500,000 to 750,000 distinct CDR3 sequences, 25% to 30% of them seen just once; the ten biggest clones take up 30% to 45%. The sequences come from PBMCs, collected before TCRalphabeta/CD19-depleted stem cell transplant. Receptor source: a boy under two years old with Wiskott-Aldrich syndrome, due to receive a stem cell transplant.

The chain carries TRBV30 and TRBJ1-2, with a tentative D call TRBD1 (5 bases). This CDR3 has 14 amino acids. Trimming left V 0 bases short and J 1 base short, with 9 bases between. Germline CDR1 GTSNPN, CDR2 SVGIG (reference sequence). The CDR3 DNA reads TGTGCCTGGAGTGTAACGGGACTTAACTATGGCTACACCTTC. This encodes CAWSVTGLNYGYTF.

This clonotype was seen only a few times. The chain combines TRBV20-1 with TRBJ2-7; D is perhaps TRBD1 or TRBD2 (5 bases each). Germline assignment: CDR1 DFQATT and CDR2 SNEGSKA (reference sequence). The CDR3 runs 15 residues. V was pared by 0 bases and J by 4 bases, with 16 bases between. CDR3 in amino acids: CSARDLQVGVYEQYF. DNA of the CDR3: TGCAGTGCTAGAGATCTCCAGGTGGGGGTTTACGAGCAGTACTTC.

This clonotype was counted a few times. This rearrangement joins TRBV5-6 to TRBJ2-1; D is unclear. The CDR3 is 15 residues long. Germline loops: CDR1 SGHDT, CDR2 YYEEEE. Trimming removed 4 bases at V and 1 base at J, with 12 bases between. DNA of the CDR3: TGTGCCAGCAGCCCTCCCCCGGCATCCTACAATGAGCAGTTCTTC. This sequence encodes CASSPPPASYNEQFF.

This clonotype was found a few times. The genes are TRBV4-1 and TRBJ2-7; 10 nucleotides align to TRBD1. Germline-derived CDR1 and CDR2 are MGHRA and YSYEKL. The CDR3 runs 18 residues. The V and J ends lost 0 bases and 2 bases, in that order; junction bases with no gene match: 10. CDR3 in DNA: TGCGCCAGCAGCCAAGAAGAAGGTTGGGGGACAGGGGCCTACGAGCAGTACTTC. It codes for CASSQEEGWGTGAYEQYF.

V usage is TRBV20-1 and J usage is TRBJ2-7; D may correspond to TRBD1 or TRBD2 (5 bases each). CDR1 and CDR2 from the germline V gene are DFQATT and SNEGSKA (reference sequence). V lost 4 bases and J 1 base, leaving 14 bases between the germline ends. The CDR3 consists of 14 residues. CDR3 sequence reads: CSATSHGGSYEQYF. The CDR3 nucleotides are TGCAGTGCTACCAGCCATGGGGGTTCCTACGAGCAGTACTTC.

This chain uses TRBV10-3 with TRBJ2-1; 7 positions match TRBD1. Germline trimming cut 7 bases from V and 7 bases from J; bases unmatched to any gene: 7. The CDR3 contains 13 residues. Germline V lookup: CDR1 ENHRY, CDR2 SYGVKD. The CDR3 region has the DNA TGTGCCATCACCGGGACAGCCTTTAATGAGCAGTTCTTC. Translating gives CAITGTAFNEQFF.

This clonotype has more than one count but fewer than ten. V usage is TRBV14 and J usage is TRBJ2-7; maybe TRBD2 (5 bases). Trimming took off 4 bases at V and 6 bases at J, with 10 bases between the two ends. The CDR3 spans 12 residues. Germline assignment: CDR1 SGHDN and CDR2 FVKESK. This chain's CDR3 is CASSPRRGEQYF. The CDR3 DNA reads TGTGCCAGCAGCCCACGACGGGGCGAGCAGTACTTC.

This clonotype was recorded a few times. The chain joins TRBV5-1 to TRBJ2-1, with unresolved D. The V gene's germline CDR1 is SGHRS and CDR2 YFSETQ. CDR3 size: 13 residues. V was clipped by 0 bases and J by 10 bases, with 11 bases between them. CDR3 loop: CASSLVFQDEQFF. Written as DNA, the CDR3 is TGCGCCAGCAGCTTGGTCTTCCAAGACGAGCAGTTCTTC.

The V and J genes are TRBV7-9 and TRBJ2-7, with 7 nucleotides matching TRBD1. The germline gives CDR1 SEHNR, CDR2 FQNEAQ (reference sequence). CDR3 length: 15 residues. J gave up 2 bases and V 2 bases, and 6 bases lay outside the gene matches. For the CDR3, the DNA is TGTGCCAGCAGCTTAAGGGGGCCTGGGACCTACGAGCAGTACTTC. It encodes CASSLRGPGTYEQYF.

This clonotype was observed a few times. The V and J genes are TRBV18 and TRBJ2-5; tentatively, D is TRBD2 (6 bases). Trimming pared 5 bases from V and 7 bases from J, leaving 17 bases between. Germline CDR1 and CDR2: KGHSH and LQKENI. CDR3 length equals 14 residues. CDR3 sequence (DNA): TGTGCCAGCTCATCGTACGGGGGTCCGGGGACCCAGTACTTC. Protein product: CASSSYGGPGTQYF.

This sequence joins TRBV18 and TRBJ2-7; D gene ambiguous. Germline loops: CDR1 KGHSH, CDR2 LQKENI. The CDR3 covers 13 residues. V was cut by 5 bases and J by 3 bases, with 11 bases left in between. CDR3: CASSTQPFYEQYF. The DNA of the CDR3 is TGTGCCAGCTCAACACAACCTTTCTACGAGCAGTACTTC.

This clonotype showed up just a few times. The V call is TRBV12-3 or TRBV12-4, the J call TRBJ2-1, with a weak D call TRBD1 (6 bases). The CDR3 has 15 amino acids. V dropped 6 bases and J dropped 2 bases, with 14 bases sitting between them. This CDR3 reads CASSQGQIPYNEQFF. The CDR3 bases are TGTGCCAGCAGCCAGGGGCAGATCCCCTACAATGAGCAGTTCTTC.

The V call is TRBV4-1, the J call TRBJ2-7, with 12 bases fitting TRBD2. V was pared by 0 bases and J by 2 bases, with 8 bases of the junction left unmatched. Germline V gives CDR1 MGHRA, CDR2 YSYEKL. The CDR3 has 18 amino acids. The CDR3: CASSQDRALAGGAYEQYF. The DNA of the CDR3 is TGCGCCAGCAGCCAAGATAGGGCCCTAGCGGGAGGGGCCTACGAGCAGTACTTC.

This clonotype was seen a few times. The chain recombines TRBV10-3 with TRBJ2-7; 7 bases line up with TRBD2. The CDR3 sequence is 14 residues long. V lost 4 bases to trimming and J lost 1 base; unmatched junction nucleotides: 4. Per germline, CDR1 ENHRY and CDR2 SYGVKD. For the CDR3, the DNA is TGTGCCATCAGTGGACTAGCTGAATCCTACGAGCAGTACTTC. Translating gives CAISGLAESYEQYF.

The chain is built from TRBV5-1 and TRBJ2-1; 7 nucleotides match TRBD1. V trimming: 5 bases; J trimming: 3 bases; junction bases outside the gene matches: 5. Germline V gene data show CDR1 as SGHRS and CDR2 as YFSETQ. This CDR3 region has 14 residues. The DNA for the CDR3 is TGCGCCAGCAGGACAGGGCCCCTCTACAATGAGCAGTTCTTC. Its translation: CASRTGPLYNEQFF.

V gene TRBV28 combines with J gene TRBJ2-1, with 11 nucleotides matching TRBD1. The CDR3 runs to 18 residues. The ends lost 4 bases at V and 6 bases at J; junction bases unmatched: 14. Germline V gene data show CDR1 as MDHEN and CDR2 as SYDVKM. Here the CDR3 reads CASSWRTGGSAEGNEQFF. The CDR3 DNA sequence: TGTGCCAGCAGTTGGCGGACAGGGGGCTCCGCAGAGGGCAATGAGCAGTTCTTC. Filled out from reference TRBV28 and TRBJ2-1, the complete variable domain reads DVKVTQSSRYLVKRTGEKVFLECVQDMDHENMFWYRQDPGLGLRLIYFSYDVKMKEKGDIPEGYSVSREKKERFSLILESASTNQTSMYLCASSWRTGGSAEGNEQFFGPGTRLTVL.

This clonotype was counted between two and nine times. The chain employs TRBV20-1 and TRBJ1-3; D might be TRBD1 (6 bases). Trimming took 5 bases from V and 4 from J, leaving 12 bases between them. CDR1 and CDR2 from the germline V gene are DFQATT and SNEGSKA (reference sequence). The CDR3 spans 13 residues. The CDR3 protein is CSALQGAGNTIYF. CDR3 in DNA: TGCAGTGCTCTACAGGGAGCGGGAAACACCATATATTTT.

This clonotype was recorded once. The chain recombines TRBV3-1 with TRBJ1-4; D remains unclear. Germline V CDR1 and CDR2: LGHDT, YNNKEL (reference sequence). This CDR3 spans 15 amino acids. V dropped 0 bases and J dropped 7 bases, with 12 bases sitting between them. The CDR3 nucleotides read TGTGCCAGCAGCCAAGATCCGGGGTGGTCTGAAAAACTGTTTTTT. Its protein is CASSQDPGWSEKLFF.

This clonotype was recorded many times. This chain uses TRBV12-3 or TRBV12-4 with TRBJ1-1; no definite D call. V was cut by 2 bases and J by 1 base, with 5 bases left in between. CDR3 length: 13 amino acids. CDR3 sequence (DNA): TGTGCCAGCAGTTTACAGCCGAACACTGAAGCTTTCTTT. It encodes CASSLQPNTEAFF.